This T cell receptor beta chain was found in a study of vaccination and CD4 T cells after COVID-19. Looking at the study overall: Cultures that served as controls received a CEFX pool, an HIV-1 Nef pool, or no peptide.

Cultured CD4+ T-cell DNA underwent Oncomine TCR Beta short-read sequencing. Extraction of genomic DNA was performed on cultured CD4+ T cells. TCRdb re-called the PCR reads with MiXCR, one entry per CDR3 protein. The sample carries over 9,500 distinct CDR3 sequences, around 30% recorded once. General observations from the study: The study sampled relatively few convalescent patients and omitted early post-infection timepoints.

Germline CDR1 is SGHRS and CDR2 is YFSETQ. V was pared by 4 bases and J by 3 bases, with 16 bases between. The CDR3 totals 15 residues. The treatment denotes: roughly 10-day PBMC culture with coronavirus spike peptide pools or control peptides (ViraFEST assay). Those CD4+ T cells from the unexposed donor predate the COVID-19 pandemic (2011-2018). First, ViraFEST expanded antigen-specific T cells with peptide pools, and next it sequenced the TCRs. Cell supply allowing, SARS-CoV-2 S/N and four cold-coronavirus spikes probed unexposed-donor CD4+ T cells. This clonotype came up a few times. Its antigen is unidentified.

Sample: CD4+ T cells from blood, cultured in vitro. The chain is built from TRBV5-1 and TRBJ1-2; no reliable D call. The clonotype comes from a human donor in good health. CDR3 sequence reads: CASSPGGTRDYGYTF. CDR3 nucleotide sequence: TGCGCCAGCAGCCCAGGAGGAACCCGGGACTATGGCTACACCTTC.